Shown below are 18 T cell receptor beta chains from a single sample sequenced in a study of T cell responses to AZD1222 COVID-19 vaccine. This table comes from immunoSEQ multiplex PCR, and its TCRdb copy is limited to in-frame clones, with some not included. The sample has more than 70,000 clones, 80% to 90% seen once. The sequencing used peripheral blood, collected on day 0 of AZD1222 vaccination. The receptors stem from an adult in good health.

This CDR3 reads CASSSLTGSYEQYF. The CDR3 region has the DNA TGTGCCAGCAGCAGCCTGACAGGGTCCTACGAGCAGTACTTC. The genes are TRBV7-2 and TRBJ2-7, with 7 bases matching TRBD1. Germline V lookup: CDR1 SGHTA, CDR2 FQGNSA. J gave up 1 base and V 5 bases, and 5 bases lay outside the gene matches. The CDR3 has 14 residues.

The chain joins TRBV28 to TRBJ2-1, with 10 bases matching TRBD2. The V gene end was trimmed by 1 base and the J gene end by 3 bases; junction bases not matched to a gene: 3. The CDR3 consists of 16 residues. In germline, CDR1 is MDHEN, CDR2 SYDVKM. This CDR3 reads CASSLSSGSHYNEQFF. The CDR3 coding sequence is TGTGCCAGCAGTTTATCTAGCGGGAGCCACTACAATGAGCAGTTCTTC.

The V and J genes are TRBV13 and TRBJ2-5; 12 bases fit TRBD2. The V gene's germline CDR1 is PRHDT and CDR2 FYEKMQ (reference sequence). The CDR3 is made up of 19 amino acids. With V trimmed by 4 bases and J by 6 bases, 18 bases remained unmatched. CDR3 residues: CASSSTRLAGVGASKTQYF. The CDR3, as DNA: TGTGCCAGCAGCTCCACCCGACTAGCGGGAGTGGGAGCATCTAAGACCCAGTACTTC.

V is TRBV5-6 and J is TRBJ1-1; 7 nucleotides align to TRBD1. V was pared by 1 base and J by 4 bases, with 13 bases of the junction left unmatched. The CDR3 has 17 residues. CDR1 and CDR2 from the germline V gene are SGHDT and YYEEEE. CDR3 coding DNA: TGTGCCAGCAGCTTGTGGCTTCGACAGGGAGGGGGCACTGAAGCTTTCTTT. It encodes CASSLWLRQGGGTEAFF.

As to this clone: The sample carries other DNA sequences with the same CDR3. The rearrangement joins TRBV12-3 or TRBV12-4 to TRBJ1-1; D is perhaps TRBD1 (5 bases). Trimming stripped 3 bases from V and 2 bases from J, with 7 bases between. The CDR3 contains 13 residues. The CDR3 is CASSFQGNTEAFF. In nucleotides, the CDR3 is TGTGCCAGCAGTTTTCAGGGTAACACTGAAGCTTTCTTT.

The gene calls are TRBV19 and TRBJ2-5; TRBD1 matches 8 bases. V dropped 5 bases and J dropped 5; count of bases not matched to a gene: 4. The CDR3 loop spans 13 amino acids. CDR1 is LNHDA and CDR2 is SQIVND in the germline V gene (reference sequence). Here the CDR3 reads CASSANRGETQYF. The CDR3 DNA follows: TGTGCCAGTAGTGCTAACAGGGGGGAGACCCAGTACTTC.

V gene TRBV7-3 combines with J gene TRBJ2-1; 10 positions match TRBD2. This CDR3 region has 15 residues. In germline, CDR1 is SGHTA, CDR2 FQGTGA. V lost 0 bases and J lost 9; bases outside the gene matches: 5. CDR3 DNA sequence: TGTGCCAGCAGCTTAACGCTAGCGGGAGAGGGTGAGCAGTTCTTC. Translating gives CASSLTLAGEGEQFF.

The rearrangement joins TRBV6-5 to TRBJ2-2; D possibly corresponds to TRBD2 (6 bases). CDR1 is MNHEY and CDR2 is SVGAGI in the germline V gene. Trimming shortened V by 11 bases and J by 4 bases, and 14 bases separated the two germline ends. This CDR3 has 13 amino acids. Written as DNA, the CDR3 is TGTGCCGGGAGGCCAGTGGGCACCGGGGAGCTGTTTTTT. Residues: CAGRPVGTGELFF.

On this clone: This sample also contains other DNA sequences that code for the same CDR3. The CDR3 is CASSPGRIYGYTF. The CDR3 DNA reads as TGTGCCAGCAGTCCGGGACGAATCTATGGCTACACCTTC. V and J are TRBV28 and TRBJ1-2, with D possibly matching TRBD1 (5 bases). The germline V and J ends were trimmed by 5 bases and 4 bases, with 11 bases remaining between them. The CDR3 consists of 13 residues. In germline, CDR1 is MDHEN, CDR2 SYDVKM.

The chain employs TRBV19 and TRBJ2-1, with unresolved D. The CDR3 totals 13 residues. Trimming took 6 bases from V and 9 from J, leaving 15 bases between them. Germline CDR1 is LNHDA and CDR2 is SQIVND (reference sequence). CDR3 loop: CASSLLAQGEQFF. The CDR3, as DNA: TGTGCCAGTAGCCTCTTGGCCCAAGGTGAGCAGTTCTTC.

The chain is built from TRBV18 and TRBJ2-3; weak D call: TRBD1 (5 bases). V was cut by 2 bases and J by 1 base, with 7 bases left in between. Germline V lookup: CDR1 KGHSH, CDR2 LQKENI. This CDR3 spans 14 amino acids. CDR3 amino acids: CASSPIQGTDTQYF. The DNA for the CDR3 is TGTGCCAGCTCACCAATACAGGGCACAGATACGCAGTATTTT.

This chain connects TRBV10-1 to TRBJ2-1; D perhaps matches TRBD1 (6 bases). The CDR3 spans 13 residues. Per the germline V gene, CDR1 is WNHNN and CDR2 is SYGVQD (reference sequence). V was cut by 3 bases and J by 8 bases, with 11 bases left in between. The CDR3 region has the DNA TGCGCCAGCAGTGAAGGGGGAGTTGATGAGCAGTTCTTC. Encoded protein: CASSEGGVDEQFF.

The gene calls are TRBV3-1 (or the pseudogene TRBV3-2) and TRBJ2-1; 8 bases line up with TRBD2. V trimming: 0 bases; J trimming: 3 bases; junction bases outside the gene matches: 10. CDR3 size: 18 residues. In germline, CDR1 is LGHDT, CDR2 YNNKEL (reference sequence). The CDR3 protein is CASSQDKFSGAGYNEQFF. The CDR3 region has the DNA TGTGCCAGCAGCCAAGATAAGTTTAGCGGGGCGGGCTACAATGAGCAGTTCTTC.

This rearrangement joins TRBV27 to TRBJ2-1, with 7 bases aligning to TRBD1. V was pared by 7 bases and J by 0 bases, with 9 bases of the junction left unmatched. Germline V gives CDR1 MNHEY, CDR2 SMNVEV (reference sequence). CDR3 length: 16 amino acids. In DNA, the CDR3 is TGTGCCAGCACCCTCAGGGGGATCAGCTCCTACAATGAGCAGTTCTTC. Translation: CASTLRGISSYNEQFF.

The chain is built from TRBV12-3 or TRBV12-4 and TRBJ2-5; a possible D gene is TRBD1 (5 bases). Between the trimmed V and J ends, which lost 1 base and 4 bases, there was a span of 7 bases. CDR3 size: 13 residues. Here the CDR3 reads CASSLGGIETQYF. The CDR3 nucleotides read TGTGCCAGCAGTTTAGGGGGCATAGAGACCCAGTACTTC.

The chain combines TRBV5-3 with TRBJ1-2; D is undetermined. TRBV5-3 is reported as an ORF; its role is uncertain. This CDR3 is built from 12 residues. The germline V and J ends were trimmed by 0 bases and 5 bases, with 5 bases remaining between them. CDR3 protein: CARSLGDYGYTF. CDR3 DNA: TGTGCCAGAAGCTTGGGTGATTATGGCTACACCTTC.

This chain uses TRBV5-1 with TRBJ2-7; 8 nucleotides agree with TRBD1. The CDR3 loop spans 14 amino acids. Germline V gene lookup returns CDR1 SGHRS and CDR2 YFSETQ. The ends lost 4 bases at V and 7 bases at J; junction bases unmatched: 10. CDR3 residues: CASSLGQGVVEQYF. CDR3 nucleotides: TGCGCCAGCAGCCTAGGACAGGGTGTGGTTGAGCAGTACTTC.

This chain connects TRBV25-1 to TRBJ1-1, with 9 bases that match TRBD1. Trimming took 6 bases from V and 1 from J; bases not matched to a gene: 6. Germline V CDR1 and CDR2: MGHDK, SYGVNS. The CDR3 totals 15 residues. DNA for the CDR3: TGTGCCAGCAGCAAAACAGGGGGCTGGAACACTGAAGCTTTCTTT. Its protein is CASSKTGGWNTEAFF.